This entry lists 26 T cell receptor beta chains sequenced from one sample in a study of cytomegalovirus exposure and HLA in healthy donors. Repertoires were generated with immunoSEQ multiplex PCR, while TCRdb's copy carries only in-frame clones and drops some. The repertoire holds 100,000 to 120,000 clones, with more than 75% as singletons. Sequencing was carried out using PBMCs. These receptors were taken from a woman aged 25 to 45 in good health and CMV-seropositive.

This chain connects TRBV5-4 to TRBJ2-2; the match to TRBD2 covers 9 bases. The V gene's germline CDR1 is SGHNT and CDR2 YYREEE (reference sequence). The CDR3 sequence is 16 residues long. The V and J ends lost 0 bases and 4 bases, in that order; junction bases with no gene match: 4. The CDR3: CASSLGSGSPTGELFF. For the CDR3, the DNA is TGTGCCAGCAGCTTGGGTAGCGGGAGTCCCACCGGGGAGCTGTTTTTT.

This rearrangement joins TRBV5-1 to TRBJ2-3, with 12 bases fitting TRBD1. The germline gives CDR1 SGHRS, CDR2 YFSETQ. The trim removed 0 bases at V and 5 bases at J, leaving 4 bases unmatched. The CDR3 loop spans 16 amino acids. CDR3 residues: CASSLEGTGGVDTQYF. CDR3 coding DNA: TGCGCCAGCAGCTTGGAGGGGACAGGGGGCGTAGATACGCAGTATTTT.

This chain connects TRBV7-2 to TRBJ1-2, with 7 bases identical to TRBD1. Losses at the gene ends were 5 bases for V and 2 bases for J; bases not matched to a gene: 14. From germline, CDR1 is SGHTA and CDR2 FQGNSA. There are 17 residues in the CDR3. This CDR3 reads CASSPAGGRGLNYGYTF. The CDR3 DNA reads TGTGCCAGCAGCCCCGCAGGGGGTCGAGGGTTGAACTATGGCTACACCTTC.

The chain recombines TRBV18 with TRBJ2-3; tentatively, D is TRBD1 (6 bases). Trimming took 0 bases from V and 4 from J, leaving 23 bases between them. CDR1 and CDR2 from the germline V gene are KGHSH and LQKENI. The CDR3 loop spans 19 amino acids. CDR3 amino acids: CASSPPTIDLTGLADTQYF. The CDR3 DNA follows: TGTGCCAGCTCACCACCGACGATAGATCTTACAGGGTTAGCAGATACGCAGTATTTT.

This chain uses TRBV27 with TRBJ1-1, with a possible D match to TRBD1 (5 bases). Germline CDR1 is MNHEY and CDR2 is SMNVEV (reference sequence). CDR3 length: 14 residues. V was trimmed by 1 base and J by 5 bases, leaving 11 bases between them. Here the CDR3 reads CASSLWGDQTEAFF. CDR3 nucleotides: TGTGCCAGCAGTTTATGGGGGGACCAAACTGAAGCTTTCTTT.

The genes are TRBV18 and TRBJ2-2, with D possibly matching TRBD1 (6 bases). Germline V gene data show CDR1 as KGHSH and CDR2 as LQKENI. The CDR3 is 14 amino acids. Between the trimmed V and J ends, which lost 4 bases and 4 bases, there was a span of 10 bases. This CDR3 reads CASSQQGFTGELFF. For the CDR3, the DNA is TGTGCCAGCTCACAACAGGGATTCACCGGGGAGCTGTTTTTT.

The chain uses TRBV11-2 and TRBJ2-7; TRBD1 matches 8 bases. The CDR3 is 14 residues long. With V trimmed by 6 bases and J by 4 bases, 8 bases remained unmatched. The germline CDR1 and CDR2 sequences are SGHAT and FQNNGV. Here the CDR3 DNA reads TGTGCCAGCAGTCACGGACAGGGCTGGTACGAGCAGTACTTC. Translation gives CASSHGQGWYEQYF. Variable domain in full (rest from reference TRBV11-2 and TRBJ2-7): EAGVAQSPRYKIIEKRQSVAFWCNPISGHATLYWYQQILGQGPKLLIQFQNNGVVDDSQLPKDRFSAERLKGVDSTLKIQPAKLEDSAVYLCASSHGQGWYEQYFGPGTRLTVT.

The V and J genes are TRBV18 and TRBJ2-2; unclear D gene. CDR3 size: 15 residues. The V gene lost 0 bases and the J gene lost 2 bases, with 7 bases spanning the gap. Germline loops: CDR1 KGHSH, CDR2 LQKENI. DNA for the CDR3: TGTGCCAGCTCACCACCAAACAGAAACACCGGGGAGCTGTTTTTT. Amino acids: CASSPPNRNTGELFF.

This chain joins TRBV19 and TRBJ1-1; TRBD1 matches 7 bases. This CDR3 is 15 amino acids long. Germline V gene sequence: CDR1 LNHDA, CDR2 SQIVND (reference sequence). V dropped 3 bases and J dropped 6; count of bases not matched to a gene: 10. CDR3 DNA: TGTGCCAGTAGTATGGGGTCAGGGGGAGTGGCTGAAGCTTTCTTT. Amino acids: CASSMGSGGVAEAFF.

The chain recombines TRBV15 with TRBJ1-4; 8 positions match TRBD1. Germline trimming cut 10 bases from V and 7 bases from J; bases unmatched to any gene: 5. The CDR3 is 12 amino acids. CDR1 LNHNV and CDR2 YYDKDF come from the germline V gene (reference sequence). The CDR3 reads CASRGPSEKLFF. CDR3 bases: TGTGCCAGCAGGGGGCCGAGTGAAAAACTGTTTTTT.

This clone was seen a handful of times. The V call is TRBV30, the J call TRBJ1-5; D remains unclear. V gave up 0 bases and J gave up 10 bases, with 13 bases separating them. Germline-derived CDR1 and CDR2 are GTSNPN and SVGIG (reference sequence). The CDR3 is 13 residues long. In DNA, the CDR3 is TGTGCCTGGAGTGTAGATCCTCGAGAACCCCAGCATTTT. Residues: CAWSVDPREPQHF.

The chain carries TRBV19 and TRBJ1-2; D might be TRBD1 (5 bases). Germline CDR1 is LNHDA and CDR2 is SQIVND (reference sequence). The CDR3 spans 13 residues. V was trimmed by 7 bases and J by 5 bases, leaving 14 bases between them. CDR3 nucleotide sequence: TGTGCCAGTACCCCCACAGGAAGTTATGGCTACACCTTC. Encoded protein: CASTPTGSYGYTF. Using reference TRBV19 and TRBJ1-2 for the parts outside the CDR3, the full variable domain is DGGITQSPKYLFRKEGQNVTLSCEQNLNHDAMYWYRQDPGQGLRLIYYSQIVNDFQKGDIAEGYSVSREKKESFPLTVTSAQKNPTAFYLCASTPTGSYGYTFGSGTRLTVV.

This chain connects TRBV2 to TRBJ2-7; D is unresolved. From germline, CDR1 is SNHLY and CDR2 FYNNEI. CDR3 length: 11 amino acids. V lost 7 bases, J lost 2 bases, and 6 bases lay in between. CDR3 loop: CASKPTYEQYF. The DNA for the CDR3 is TGTGCCAGCAAACCTACCTACGAGCAGTACTTC.

V and J are TRBV28 and TRBJ1-1, with TRBD1 matching 8 bases. Germline CDR1 and CDR2: MDHEN and SYDVKM. Unmatched junction bases numbered 10, after V lost 9 bases and J lost 4 bases. This CDR3 contains 14 residues. The CDR3 region has the DNA TGTGCCAGTCATAGCAGGGGGCCTGTCACTGAAGCTTTCTTT. As protein: CASHSRGPVTEAFF.

The chain is built from TRBV18 and TRBJ2-4; D is uncertain. Between the trimmed V and J ends, which lost 0 bases and 0 bases, there was a span of 6 bases. Germline lookup yields CDR1 KGHSH and CDR2 LQKENI. The CDR3 extends over 15 amino acids. DNA of the CDR3: TGTGCCAGCTCACCACCGGGCAGAGCCAAAAACATTCAGTACTTC. It yields the protein CASSPPGRAKNIQYF.

This rearrangement joins TRBV9 to TRBJ2-1, with TRBD2 matching over 10 bases. V shed 4 bases, J shed 4 bases, and the junction held 5 bases outside the gene matches. The CDR3 sequence is 15 residues long. Germline CDR1 SGDLS, CDR2 YYNGEE. CDR3 sequence: CASSPLAGAYNEQFF. For the CDR3, the DNA is TGTGCCAGCAGCCCCCTAGCGGGGGCGTACAATGAGCAGTTCTTC.

The chain carries TRBV5-1 and TRBJ2-2; 7 bases are a match to TRBD1. The CDR3 sequence is 14 residues long. The ends lost 4 bases at V and 0 bases at J; junction bases unmatched: 0. Germline V lookup: CDR1 SGHRS, CDR2 YFSETQ. CDR3 nucleotides: TGCGCCAGCAGCGGGACAGCGAACACCGGGGAGCTGTTTTTT. This gives the protein CASSGTANTGELFF.

The chain recombines TRBV6-5 with TRBJ2-7; 9 nucleotides line up with TRBD1. The CDR3 length is 16 residues. The junction had 9 bases not matched to a gene; V was cut back by 2 bases and J by 4 bases. The germline CDR1 and CDR2 sequences are MNHEY and SVGAGI. CDR3 region: CASSYPTGQGQYEQYF. The CDR3, as DNA: TGTGCCAGCAGTTACCCAACAGGACAGGGGCAGTACGAGCAGTACTTC.

Here the CDR3 DNA reads TGCGCCAGCAGCTTGAGTCCGAGGAGGGACAATGAGCAGTTCTTC. Translation: CASSLSPRRDNEQFF. The chain couples TRBV5-1 to TRBJ2-1, with a tentative D call TRBD2 (6 bases). The germline V gene has CDR1 SGHRS and CDR2 YFSETQ. Trimming stripped 1 base from V and 5 bases from J, with 13 bases between. The CDR3 is 15 amino acids. The full variable domain, in which reference TRBV5-1 and TRBJ2-1 provide the parts outside the CDR3, is KAGVTQTPRYLIKTRGQQVTLSCSPISGHRSVSWYQQTPGQGLQFLFEYFSETQRNKGNFPGRFSGRQFSNSRSEMNVSTLELGDSALYLCASSLSPRRDNEQFFGPGTRLTVL.

The genes are TRBV2 and TRBJ1-5, with a weak D call TRBD1 (5 bases). The CDR3 has 14 residues. V shed 6 bases and J shed 3 bases, with 12 bases lying between them. Germline CDR1 SNHLY, CDR2 FYNNEI. In DNA form, the CDR3 reads TGTGCCAGCAGCCGCGACAGTGTCAATCAGCCCCAGCATTTT. This translates into CASSRDSVNQPQHF.

This clone was counted between two and nine times. The chain recombines TRBV28 with TRBJ2-5, with 7 bases lining up with TRBD2. Unmatched junction bases numbered 7, after V lost 7 bases and J lost 5 bases. Germline loops: CDR1 MDHEN, CDR2 SYDVKM. The CDR3 totals 13 residues. The CDR3 DNA is TGTGCCAGCAAAGGGAGGGGTTGGGAGACCCAGTACTTC. Translated, it gives CASKGRGWETQYF.

The chain links TRBV5-1 to TRBJ2-3; 15 positions match TRBD2. Per the germline V gene, CDR1 is SGHRS and CDR2 is YFSETQ. The ends lost 4 bases at V and 2 bases at J; junction bases unmatched: 5. This CDR3 contains 17 residues. CDR3 nucleotides: TGCGCCAGCAGCGCTGGACTAGCGGGAGGGACCACAGATACGCAGTATTTT. Protein product: CASSAGLAGGTTDTQYF.

The chain is built from TRBV21-1 and TRBJ2-1; the table gives TRBD2 as D, unverified against the DNA. TRBV21-1 is a pseudogene. This CDR3 spans 15 amino acids. CDR3 residues: CASSNGTRGWNEQFF. CDR3 sequence (DNA): TGTGCCAGCAGCAACGGGACTAGAGGGTGGAATGAGCAGTTCTTC.

The CDR3 DNA sequence: TGTGCCAGCAGCCTAGGGGCTAGCGGATACACAGATACGCAGTATTTT. Protein product: CASSLGASGYTDTQYF. The V gene is TRBV9, the J gene TRBJ2-3, with 7 bases that match TRBD2. Unmatched junction bases numbered 10, after V lost 4 bases and J lost 2 bases. Germline V CDR1 and CDR2: SGDLS, YYNGEE. The CDR3 contains 16 residues.

The chain employs TRBV9 and TRBJ1-2; weak D call: TRBD1 (6 bases). The CDR3 has 12 amino acids. Trimming removed 6 bases at V and 7 bases at J, with 13 bases between. CDR1 and CDR2 from the germline V gene are SGDLS and YYNGEE. The CDR3 DNA reads as TGTGCCAGCAAAGGGGGACAAACTGGCTACACCTTC. It is translated as CASKGGQTGYTF.

The chain is built from TRBV5-6 and TRBJ2-1; weak D call: TRBD2 (6 bases). CDR1 is SGHDT and CDR2 is YYEEEE in the germline V gene. CDR3 length: 16 residues. The V end was cut by 4 bases, the J end by 9 bases, with 23 bases between. CDR3 coding DNA: TGTGCCAGCAGCCTCTGGATACGGGAGAGGGCCCTTGAGCAGTTCTTC. It encodes CASSLWIRERALEQFF.